The rows below give T cell receptor beta chains drawn from one sample of a study of cytomegalovirus exposure and HLA in healthy donors. The assay was immunoSEQ multiplex PCR, and TCRdb's table has in-frame clones only and misses some. This sample has approximately 160,000 clones, with roughly 76% found just once. Sequencing was performed on PBMCs. These receptors were obtained from a human donor in good health. CDR3s include the opening cysteine and the closing phenylalanine or tryptophan. The D gene is left open where the match is weak. Clone size, where shown, is once, few, many, or a class for clones that have expanded.

size,J,D,V,CDR3,DNA
once,TRBJ2-5,NA,TRBV27,CARPRVGETQYF,TGTGCCAGGCCCCGGGTCGGAGAGACCCAGTACTTC
NA,TRBJ2-5,NA,TRBV5-4,CASSFGLQVGGRTQYF,TGTGCCAGCAGCTTTGGTTTACAGGTGGGGGGAAGGACCCAGTACTTC
NA,TRBJ2-7,TRBD1,TRBV6-5,CASRDQTGGTYEQYF,TGTGCCAGCAGAGATCAGACAGGGGGAACCTACGAGCAGTACTTC
NA,TRBJ2-3,TRBD2,TRBV7-9,CASSPWTSGGTDTQYF,TGTGCCAGCAGCCCGTGGACTAGCGGGGGCACAGATACGCAGTATTTT
NA,TRBJ1-4,NA,TRBV7-9,CASSKLQGFNEKLFF,TGTGCCAGCAGCAAATTACAGGGATTTAATGAAAAACTGTTTTTT
NA,TRBJ1-2,NA,TRBV2,CASNYRQGGNGYTF,TGTGCCAGCAACTATCGGCAGGGTGGGAATGGCTACACCTTC
NA,TRBJ2-7,NA,TRBV5-5,CASSLVGTPDYEQYF,TGTGCCAGCAGCTTGGTCGGGACTCCCGACTACGAGCAGTACTTC
NA,TRBJ2-5,NA,TRBV5-1,CASSVGGALQETQYF,TGCGCCAGCAGCGTAGGGGGGGCCCTACAAGAGACCCAGTACTTC
NA,TRBJ1-2,TRBD1,TRBV4-1,CASSQGGTGKNGYTF,TGCGCCAGCAGCCAAGGAGGGACAGGCAAGAATGGCTACACCTTC
NA,TRBJ2-1,TRBD1,TRBV11-2,CASSLATGLYNEQFF,TGTGCCAGCAGCTTAGCGACAGGGTTATACAATGAGCAGTTCTTC
NA,TRBJ1-2,TRBD1,TRBV6-1,CASSEGTGWRSGGYTF,TGTGCCAGCAGTGAAGGGACAGGGTGGCGATCTGGTGGCTACACCTTC
NA,TRBJ1-1,NA,TRBV5-1,CASSPQGRNTEAFF,TGCGCCAGCAGCCCACAGGGTCGGAACACTGAAGCTTTCTTT
NA,TRBJ2-1,NA,TRBV13,CASSLGLAPNNEQFF,TGTGCCAGCAGCTTAGGACTAGCCCCAAACAATGAGCAGTTCTTC
NA,TRBJ1-2,NA,TRBV6-6,CASSYSPTTNYGYTF,TGTGCCAGCAGTTACTCCCCCACAACTAACTATGGCTACACCTTC
NA,TRBJ1-5,NA,TRBV27,CASSLRDNSNQPQHF,TGTGCCAGCAGTTTGAGGGACAATAGCAATCAGCCCCAGCATTTT
NA,TRBJ2-1,TRBD1,TRBV5-1,CASSPGTGYYNEQFF,TGCGCCAGCAGCCCCGGGACAGGGTACTACAATGAGCAGTTCTTC
NA,TRBJ1-3,NA,TRBV6-1,CASSERVFGNTIYF,TGTGCCAGCAGTGAACGAGTATTTGGAAACACCATATATTTT
NA,TRBJ1-2,NA,TRBV4-3,CASSQEWENGYTF,TGCGCCAGCAGCCAAGAGTGGGAGAATGGCTACACCTTC
NA,TRBJ1-1,TRBD1,TRBV6-6,CASSYTEGAVTEVFF,TGTGCCAGCAGTTACACCGAGGGGGCAGTCACTGAAGTTTTCTTT
NA,TRBJ2-7,NA,TRBV19,CASSMVEGYEQYF,TGTGCCAGTAGTATGGTAGAGGGCTACGAGCAGTACTTC
NA,TRBJ2-7,NA,TRBV9,CASSPPGARFQEQYF,TGTGCCAGCAGCCCGCCAGGGGCTAGATTTCAGGAGCAGTACTTC
NA,TRBJ1-5,TRBD1,TRBV10-1,CASSARQGFQPQHF,TGCGCCAGCAGCGCCCGACAGGGGTTTCAGCCCCAGCATTTT
NA,TRBJ1-5,TRBD1,TRBV10-2,CASSDRDRVQPQHF,TGCGCCAGCAGTGACCGGGACAGGGTTCAGCCCCAGCATTTT
NA,TRBJ2-7,NA,TRBV6-5,CASSSPSGEQYF,TGTGCCAGCAGTTCCCCTTCGGGGGAGCAGTACTTC
NA,TRBJ1-2,TRBD1,TRBV7-8,CASSSYPRTGGADGYTF,TGTGCCAGCAGCTCCTACCCCAGAACAGGGGGCGCGGATGGCTACACCTTC
NA,TRBJ2-3,TRBD1,TRBV27,CASRSGQVTDTQYF,TGTGCCAGTAGGTCCGGACAGGTCACAGATACGCAGTATTTT
NA,TRBJ2-7,TRBD1,TRBV19,CASSIRQGSYEQYF,TGTGCCAGTTCCATCCGACAGGGGAGCTACGAGCAGTACTTC
NA,TRBJ1-3,NA,TRBV7-2,CASSLAGVGNTIYF,TGTGCCAGCAGCTTAGCAGGGGTCGGAAACACCATATATTTT
NA,TRBJ2-7,TRBD1,TRBV7-9,CASSLGNLYPGQGSYEQYF,TGTGCCAGCAGCTTAGGAAATTTATATCCGGGACAGGGAAGTTACGAGCAGTACTTC
once,TRBJ2-2,TRBD1,TRBV7-9,CASSVKQGANYGELFF,TGTGCCAGCAGCGTTAAACAGGGGGCAAACTACGGGGAGCTGTTTTTT
NA,TRBJ1-1,NA,TRBV5-1,CASSLARQVDTEAFF,TGCGCCAGCAGCTTGGCTAGACAGGTGGACACTGAAGCTTTCTTT
once,TRBJ1-6,NA,TRBV15,CATSIGDRQPPRALHF,TGTGCCACCAGCATTGGGGATAGACAGCCCCCTAGGGCCCTCCACTTT
NA,TRBJ1-2,NA,TRBV5-1,CASSLDSYAYGYTF,TGCGCCAGCAGCCTTGACAGCTATGCCTATGGCTACACCTTC
NA,TRBJ2-3,NA,TRBV5-1,CASSFFTGTITDTQYF,TGCGCCAGCAGCTTCTTCACAGGGACAATCACAGATACGCAGTATTTT
NA,TRBJ2-3,NA,TRBV18,CASSREQGSADTQYF,TGTGCCAGCTCTCGAGAACAGGGTTCGGCAGATACGCAGTATTTT
few,TRBJ1-5,NA,TRBV6-6,CASRRVNQPQHF,TGTGCCAGCAGGAGGGTCAATCAGCCCCAGCATTTT
NA,TRBJ1-6,NA,TRBV6-1,CASGQDNSPLHF,TGTGCCAGCGGCCAGGATAATTCACCCCTCCACTTT
NA,TRBJ2-3,TRBD1,TRBV14,CASSLWTGGETDTQYF,TGTGCCAGCAGCCTGTGGACAGGGGGAGAGACAGATACGCAGTATTTT
NA,TRBJ2-7,NA,TRBV4-1,CASSQESSYEQYF,TGCGCCAGCAGCCAGGAGAGCTCCTACGAGCAGTACTTC
NA,TRBJ1-2,NA,TRBV6-5,CASSYSLTGPARGYTF,TGTGCCAGCAGTTACTCCCTGACAGGCCCAGCTAGGGGCTACACCTTC
once,TRBJ1-5,NA,TRBV7-2,CASSRRGGNNQPQHF,TGTGCCAGCAGCCGCCGGGGAGGGAACAATCAGCCCCAGCATTTT
once,TRBJ1-3,TRBD1,TRBV4-1,CASSPGTVSGNTIYF,TGCGCCAGCAGCCCTGGGACAGTCTCTGGAAACACCATATATTTT
NA,TRBJ1-2,NA,TRBV9,CASSVAAGINYGYTF,TGTGCCAGCAGCGTAGCTGCCGGGATTAACTATGGCTACACCTTC
NA,TRBJ2-3,NA,TRBV2,CASSIIDTQYF,TGTGCCAGCAGTATCATAGATACGCAGTATTTT
few,TRBJ1-2,NA,TRBV9,CASTPSPRGWDYGYTF,TGTGCCAGCACCCCTTCCCCTCGGGGGTGGGACTATGGCTACACCTTC
NA,TRBJ2-7,TRBD2,TRBV7-9,CASSSLGEGSRGYEQYF,TGTGCCAGCAGCTCTCTAGGGGAGGGCTCCCGGGGCTACGAGCAGTACTTC
NA,TRBJ2-3,TRBD2,TRBV4-3,CASSQEIPAGGFTDTQYF,TGCGCCAGCAGCCAAGAGATCCCAGCGGGGGGCTTCACAGATACGCAGTATTTT
NA,TRBJ2-1,TRBD2,TRBV4-3,CASSQDWAGDYNEQFF,TGCGCCAGCAGCCAAGATTGGGCGGGGGACTACAATGAGCAGTTCTTC
NA,TRBJ2-1,TRBD2,TRBV5-4,CASSPGTSNEQFF,TGTGCCAGCAGCCCCGGGACTAGCAATGAGCAGTTCTTC
NA,TRBJ2-1,TRBD2,TRBV6-1,CASSEALAGIFNEQFF,TGTGCCAGCAGTGAAGCACTAGCGGGGATATTCAATGAGCAGTTCTTC
NA,TRBJ2-1,TRBD2,TRBV4-3,CASSQDQRGDEQFF,TGCGCCAGCAGCCAAGACCAGCGGGGCGATGAGCAGTTCTTC
NA,TRBJ1-2,NA,TRBV19,CASSIWGENYGYTF,TGTGCCAGTAGTATATGGGGGGAGAACTATGGCTACACCTTC
NA,TRBJ2-3,NA,TRBV6-5,CASRGSTDTQYF,TGTGCCAGCCGGGGTTCCACAGATACGCAGTATTTT
NA,TRBJ2-5,NA,TRBV29-1,CSAKVLASQETQYF,TGCAGCGCCAAGGTCCTAGCCTCACAAGAGACCCAGTACTTC